This T cell receptor (beta chain) was identified during a study of cytomegalovirus exposure and HLA in healthy donors. PCR amplification relied on 60 Vbeta primers (plus 13 Jbeta primers). Sequencing was performed with immunoSEQ multiplex PCR; in TCRdb, only in-frame clones are kept and a portion is missing. The data show fewer than 200,000 clones, roughly four fifths seen once. This CDR3 is built from 13 residues. Per germline, CDR1 SEHNR and CDR2 FQNEAQ (reference sequence). Trimming removed 2 bases from V and 4 bases from J, with 9 bases in between. This rearrangement joins TRBV7-9 to TRBJ2-7; D is unclear. The TCR sequence derives from a middle-aged man in good health and CMV-seropositive. The sample was PBMCs. CDR3 in DNA: TGTGCCAGCAGCTTAAATCTTTTGTACGAGCAGTACTTC. Residues: CASSLNLLYEQYF.